Shown below are 26 T cell receptor beta chains from a single sample sequenced in a study of blood T cell repertoires in COVID-19. Sequenced by immunoSEQ multiplex PCR; TCRdb stores in-frame clones only, minus some. The sample yields 120,000 or so clones, 65% to 90% seen once. Source material: peripheral blood. Every receptor here comes from a man aged 80 or over with active or convalescent COVID-19.

This clone was observed a handful of times. The rearrangement joins TRBV11-2 to TRBJ1-6; 7 bases map to TRBD1. Germline CDR1 and CDR2: SGHAT and FQNNGV. CDR3 length equals 15 residues. Trimming at V came to 2 bases and at J to 8 bases, leaving 6 bases not matched to a gene. The CDR3 DNA reads as TGTGCCAGCAGCTTAAGACAGGGACTGTATTCACCCCTCCACTTT. Its protein is CASSLRQGLYSPLHF.

The chain couples TRBV5-4 to TRBJ2-4, with a possible D match to TRBD1 (5 bases). The CDR3 consists of 15 residues. Germline CDR1 SGHNT, CDR2 YYREEE (reference sequence). The germline V and J ends were trimmed by 2 bases and 4 bases, with 13 bases remaining between them. The CDR3 spells CASSFGQGGKNIQYF. CDR3 DNA sequence: TGTGCCAGCAGCTTTGGGCAGGGTGGAAAAAACATTCAGTACTTC.

The rearrangement links TRBV7-3 to TRBJ2-1; D not certain. This CDR3 is 16 amino acids long. Trimming left V 5 bases short and J 5 bases short, with 19 bases between. Germline CDR1 SGHTA, CDR2 FQGTGA. CDR3: CASSRASLGVHNEQFF. The DNA of the CDR3 is TGTGCCAGCAGCCGCGCAAGTTTGGGCGTGCACAATGAGCAGTTCTTC.

This sequence joins TRBV7-2 and TRBJ1-5, with a possible D match to TRBD1 (5 bases). This CDR3 is 14 amino acids long. Looked up from germline, CDR1 is SGHTA and CDR2 is FQGNSA. Between the trimmed V and J ends, which lost 5 bases and 4 bases, there was a span of 12 bases. For the CDR3, the DNA is TGTGCCAGCAGCCACAGGTTGTCGAATCAGCCCCAGCATTTT. Protein: CASSHRLSNQPQHF.

The V call is TRBV19, the J call TRBJ1-4; D is undetermined. The ends were cut back, 6 bases at V and 3 bases at J, with 14 bases in the middle. Looked up from germline, CDR1 is LNHDA and CDR2 is SQIVND (reference sequence). This CDR3 has 15 residues. In nucleotides, the CDR3 is TGTGCCAGTAGGTCGAGGGATCGGCCTAATGAAAAACTGTTTTTT. This gives the protein CASRSRDRPNEKLFF.

The rearrangement joins TRBV6-6 to TRBJ2-5; D is unclear. Germline lookup yields CDR1 MNHNY and CDR2 SVGAGI (reference sequence). The V and J ends lost 7 bases and 0 bases respectively, with 9 bases between them. This CDR3 region has 13 residues. DNA of the CDR3: TGTGCCAGCACTTTACGGTACCAAGAGACCCAGTACTTC. Translating it yields CASTLRYQETQYF.

The chain joins TRBV28 to TRBJ1-5; TRBD1 might be the D (5 bases). The V and J ends lost 6 bases and 4 bases respectively, with 13 bases between them. CDR3 length: 14 residues. CDR1 and CDR2 (germline): MDHEN, SYDVKM. CDR3 in amino acids: CASRKSGGNQPQHF. The CDR3 bases are TGTGCCAGCAGAAAAAGCGGGGGTAATCAGCCCCAGCATTTT. The whole variable domain, remainder taken from reference TRBV28 and TRBJ1-5, is DVKVTQSSRYLVKRTGEKVFLECVQDMDHENMFWYRQDPGLGLRLIYFSYDVKMKEKGDIPEGYSVSREKKERFSLILESASTNQTSMYLCASRKSGGNQPQHFGDGTRLSIL.

This clone has only a few counts. V and J are TRBV4-2 and TRBJ1-6, with a possible D match to TRBD1 (5 bases). Germline V lookup: CDR1 LGHNA, CDR2 YNFKEQ. The CDR3 has 17 residues. Trimming took off 0 bases at V and 9 bases at J, with 18 bases between the two ends. The CDR3: CASSQDVVGVQGSPLHF. The CDR3 DNA reads TGTGCCAGCAGCCAAGATGTCGTAGGGGTTCAGGGTTCACCCCTCCACTTT.

The genes are TRBV12-2 and TRBJ1-1; TRBD1 is taken as the D call from the table, unchecked against the DNA. TRBV12-2 is described as a pseudogene. The CDR3 sequence is 15 residues long. The DNA for the CDR3 is TGTGCAAGTCGCTCCCCGCGGCAGGGAAACACTGAAGCTTTCTTT. It encodes CASRSPRQGNTEAFF.

The V gene is TRBV9, the J gene TRBJ2-2; 13 positions match TRBD2. The CDR3 consists of 17 residues. Germline CDR1 and CDR2: SGDLS and YYNGEE. V lost 4 bases, J lost 2 bases, and 5 bases stayed unmatched. CDR3 loop: CASSPGLAGINTGELFF. DNA of the CDR3: TGTGCCAGCAGCCCGGGACTAGCGGGGATAAACACCGGGGAGCTGTTTTTT. Looking up the rest from reference TRBV9 and TRBJ2-2 gives the full variable domain: DSGVTQTPKHLITATGQRVTLRCSPRSGDLSVYWYQQSLDQGLQFLIQYYNGEERAKGNILERFSAQQFPDLHSELNLSSLELGDSALYFCASSPGLAGINTGELFFGEGSRLTVL.

V usage is TRBV25-1 and J usage is TRBJ2-1; 7 positions agree with TRBD1. This CDR3 is built from 15 residues. CDR1 and CDR2 (germline): MGHDK, SYGVNS. With 8 bases clipped from V and 7 bases from J, the junction kept 14 bases outside the gene matches. The CDR3 region has the DNA TGTGCCAGCCTTGGGGTCCAACAGGGGTGGAATGAGCAGTTCTTC. It codes for CASLGVQQGWNEQFF.

Only a few counts were recorded for this clone. The chain uses TRBV5-1 and TRBJ1-1; 7 bases agree with TRBD1. The ends lost 4 bases at V and 10 bases at J; junction bases unmatched: 10. Germline V gene sequence: CDR1 SGHRS, CDR2 YFSETQ. CDR3 length: 13 amino acids. The CDR3 region has the DNA TGCGCCAGCAGCCGTCGACAGGGTCTAGTAGCTTTCTTT. Its protein product is CASSRRQGLVAFF.

There are a few counts of this clone. The chain recombines TRBV24-1 with TRBJ2-3, with TRBD2 matching 8 bases. The CDR3 extends over 17 amino acids. Trimming removed 4 bases from V and 1 base from J; junction bases left unmatched: 9. Germline V gives CDR1 KGHDR, CDR2 SFDVKD. CDR3: CATSDPSREGGTDTQYF. In DNA, the CDR3 is TGTGCCACCAGTGACCCGTCCCGGGAGGGAGGCACAGATACGCAGTATTTT.

This rearrangement joins TRBV5-1 to TRBJ2-7; 12 bases line up with TRBD2. Per germline, CDR1 SGHRS and CDR2 YFSETQ. The CDR3 is 16 amino acids. Trimming cost V 4 bases and J 0 bases; bases outside gene matches: 5. This CDR3 is CASSTGLAGGSYEQYF. The CDR3 coding sequence is TGCGCCAGCAGCACGGGACTAGCGGGCGGCTCCTACGAGCAGTACTTC.

CDR3 sequence: CASRGFRALSYTF. The CDR3, as DNA: TGTGCCAGTAGGGGGTTCAGGGCCTTAAGCTACACCTTC. V is TRBV19 and J is TRBJ1-2, with a weak D call TRBD1 (5 bases). Germline V gene data show CDR1 as LNHDA and CDR2 as SQIVND (reference sequence). The CDR3 has 13 amino acids. V gave up 6 bases and J gave up 9 bases, with 17 bases separating them.

J is TRBJ1-2 and V is TRBV3-1 (or the pseudogene TRBV3-2), with 8 bases identical to TRBD1. Germline CDR1 reads LGHDT; CDR2 reads YNNKEL (reference sequence). Trimming at V came to 2 bases and at J to 6 bases, leaving 8 bases not matched to a gene. The CDR3 spans 15 residues. DNA of the CDR3: TGTGCCAGCAGCCAACCCTGGACAGGGATAGATGGCTACACCTTC. This gives the protein CASSQPWTGIDGYTF.

The rearrangement joins TRBV18 to TRBJ2-5; 7 nucleotides align to TRBD1. With 3 bases clipped from V and 10 bases from J, the junction kept 29 bases outside the gene matches. CDR3 size: 20 residues. Germline V gene lookup returns CDR1 KGHSH and CDR2 LQKENI. The CDR3 is CASSPPSVLGQWDLRGVQYF. CDR3 in DNA: TGTGCCAGCTCACCCCCATCAGTTCTGGGACAGTGGGACCTCCGTGGAGTCCAGTACTTC.

The chain is built from TRBV7-3 and TRBJ2-1; TRBD2 agrees at 16 bases. Germline V gene sequence: CDR1 SGHTA, CDR2 FQGTGA. The trim removed 5 bases at V and 3 bases at J, leaving 10 bases unmatched. CDR3 length: 19 amino acids. CDR3 region: CASSLTGTSGRAFYNEQFF. The CDR3 DNA is TGTGCCAGCAGCCTTACCGGGACTAGCGGGAGGGCCTTCTACAATGAGCAGTTCTTC.

V and J are TRBV19 and TRBJ2-6; TRBD2 matches 7 bases. This CDR3 has 19 amino acids. The J segment lost 0 bases and the V segment lost 4 bases, leaving 12 bases of the junction unmatched. Per the germline V gene, CDR1 is LNHDA and CDR2 is SQIVND (reference sequence). The CDR3 DNA sequence: TGTGCCAGTAGTAGTATAATGGGAGGGCCGCTCTCTGGGGCCAACGTCCTGACTTTC. This encodes CASSSIMGGPLSGANVLTF.

The chain combines TRBV7-2 with TRBJ2-1; D remains ambiguous. The CDR3 runs to 14 residues. Germline V gene sequence: CDR1 SGHTA, CDR2 FQGNSA. Between the trimmed V and J ends, which lost 0 bases and 7 bases, there was a span of 10 bases. This chain's CDR3 is CASSLAGELNEQFF. The CDR3 nucleotides are TGTGCCAGCAGCTTAGCGGGCGAGTTGAATGAGCAGTTCTTC. The entire variable domain, with the rest obtained from reference TRBV7-2 and TRBJ2-1, is as follows: GAGVSQSPSNKVTEKGKDVELRCDPISGHTALYWYRQSLGQGLEFLIYFQGNSAPDKSGLPSDRFSAERTGGSVSTLTIQRTQQEDSAVYLCASSLAGELNEQFFGPGTRLTVL.

The chain recombines TRBV18 with TRBJ1-1; 12 nucleotides agree with TRBD1. In germline, CDR1 is KGHSH, CDR2 LQKENI. CDR3 length: 15 amino acids. V lost 3 bases to trimming and J lost 1 base; unmatched junction nucleotides: 0. The CDR3 nucleotides are TGTGCCAGCTCACCGGGACAGGGGGCGAACACTGAAGCTTTCTTT. Its translation is CASSPGQGANTEAFF.

The V call is TRBV5-4, the J call TRBJ2-7, with TRBD2 as a possible D gene (6 bases). Germline CDR1 SGHNT, CDR2 YYREEE (reference sequence). V shed 1 base and J shed 5 bases, with 13 bases lying between them. This CDR3 is built from 14 residues. This CDR3 reads CASSLPGRGHEQYF. The CDR3 DNA sequence: TGTGCCAGCAGCTTGCCCGGGAGAGGCCACGAGCAGTACTTC.

The gene calls are TRBV6-5 and TRBJ2-3; perhaps TRBD2 as D (6 bases). V lost 8 bases and J lost 5, with 14 bases in between. CDR1 and CDR2 from the germline V gene are MNHEY and SVGAGI. CDR3 size: 13 residues. The CDR3 loop is CASLAFWGDTQYF. In DNA, the CDR3 is TGTGCCAGCCTAGCGTTCTGGGGAGATACGCAGTATTTT.

This chain links TRBV21-1 with TRBJ2-7; the D segment call TRBD1 is taken from the table without a DNA check. TRBV21-1 represents a pseudogene. CDR3 length equals 12 residues. CDR3 amino acids: CASSLPDRLSYF. CDR3 bases: TGTGCCAGCAGTCTACCCGACAGACTCTCTTACTTC.

The chain carries TRBV19 and TRBJ1-2, with a possible D match to TRBD1 (5 bases). CDR1 is LNHDA and CDR2 is SQIVND in the germline V gene (reference sequence). This CDR3 contains 16 residues. The V end lost 4 bases, the J end lost 1 base, and 16 bases lay between the germline ends. The DNA of the CDR3 is TGTGCCAGTAGTACGGCCGACAGAATTTATAACTATGGCTACACCTTC. Protein sequence: CASSTADRIYNYGYTF.

The rearrangement joins TRBV10-3 to TRBJ2-1; a weak D match, TRBD1 (6 bases). The V end was cut by 4 bases, the J end by 7 bases, with 8 bases between. CDR3 size: 12 residues. Germline CDR1 ENHRY, CDR2 SYGVKD. The CDR3 loop is CAISVRGNEQFF. CDR3 nucleotide sequence: TGTGCCATCAGTGTAAGGGGGAATGAGCAGTTCTTC.